This T cell receptor beta chain was recovered during a study of T cells in Graves' hyperthyroidism and ophthalmopathy. V lost 7 bases, J lost 8 bases, and 17 bases lay in between. Per the germline V gene, CDR1 is MNHEY and CDR2 is SVGEGT. The CDR3 consists of 13 residues. What was amplified from RNA transcripts were TCR beta CDR3 regions. HTBI primers were used for first-round RT-PCR of the TCR CDR3. TCRdb passed the multiplex PCR reads through MiXCR, listing each CDR3 protein once. The repertoire holds about 740,000 distinct CDR3 sequences, with 14% as singletons. Input material: blood. The clonotype comes from a woman younger than 35 with Graves' hyperthyroidism. This rearrangement joins TRBV6-2 or TRBV6-3 to TRBJ1-2; D might be TRBD1 (5 bases). The CDR3 nucleotides are TGTGCCAGCATCTCAAACGGGGCGAGCGGCTACACCTTC. Encoded protein: CASISNGASGYTF.